One sample yielded the 13 T cell receptor beta chains listed below, sequenced in a study of regulatory T cells in long-lasting Graves disease. Time point denoted: newly diagnosed GD, antithyroid drugs for less than 3 months. Preparation of the TCR library used RNA extracted from PBMCs. To make TCR beta libraries, researchers used iRepertoire HTBI primers and Arm-PCR of CDR3 regions. Using its own MiXCR run on the multiplex PCR reads, TCRdb lists one record per CDR3 protein. The sample lists under 400,000 distinct CDR3 sequences; approximately 15% were seen once. These data were also filed under a second study, of T cells in Graves' hyperthyroidism and ophthalmopathy.

The sequenced sample was peripheral blood mononuclear cells (PBMCs), obtained at new diagnosis, from a patient treated with antithyroid drugs. These receptors originate from a man aged 35 to 55 with Graves disease.

This clonotype has a count of ten or more. The V gene is TRBV12-3 or TRBV12-4, the J gene TRBJ2-1, with D hard to call. This CDR3 contains 14 residues. The V end was cut by 2 bases, the J end by 2 bases, with 7 bases between. CDR3 sequence reads: CASSLRVTYNEQFF. In DNA, the CDR3 is TGTGCCAGCAGTTTACGGGTTACCTACAATGAGCAGTTCTTC.

This clonotype was observed many times. The rearrangement uses TRBV12-3 or TRBV12-4 and TRBJ2-1; the D gene is possibly TRBD2 (5 bases). V gave up 0 bases and J gave up 3 bases, with 6 bases separating them. The CDR3 is 14 amino acids. CDR3 loop: CASSLAGVYNEQFF. The CDR3 DNA is TGTGCCAGCAGTTTAGCCGGGGTCTACAATGAGCAGTTCTTC.

The sample holds many counts of this clonotype. DNA for the CDR3: TGTGCCACTGGGATTTCAGGAGGCTATGGCTACACCTTC. It is translated as CATGISGGYGYTF. This chain links TRBV14 with TRBJ1-2; unclear D gene. Germline CDR1 SGHDN, CDR2 FVKESK. The CDR3 is 13 residues long. V shed 10 bases and J shed 4 bases, with 16 bases lying between them.

This clonotype showed up many times. The V call is TRBV28, the J call TRBJ1-2, with TRBD1 identical over 8 bases. In germline, CDR1 is MDHEN, CDR2 SYDVKM. Trimming removed 2 bases from V and 8 bases from J; junction bases left unmatched: 13. CDR3 length equals 16 residues. The CDR3 loop reads CASSLGQGAGLLGYTF. CDR3 DNA sequence: TGTGCCAGCAGTTTAGGCCAGGGGGCTGGACTGTTGGGCTACACCTTC.

The table lists this clonotype with many counts. The chain joins TRBV2 to TRBJ2-7, with a weak D call TRBD1 (6 bases). The CDR3 consists of 15 residues. Germline CDR1 reads SNHLY; CDR2 reads FYNNEI. Trimming pared 4 bases from V and 0 bases from J, leaving 13 bases between. CDR3: CASSVLRGTSYEQYF. CDR3 sequence (DNA): TGTGCCAGCAGTGTACTGAGGGGGACCTCCTACGAGCAGTACTTC.

This clonotype was counted many times. This rearrangement joins TRBV6-2 or TRBV6-3 to TRBJ1-1; no clear D gene. The CDR3 covers 13 residues. The ends were cut back, 6 bases at V and 1 base at J, with 9 bases in the middle. CDR1 and CDR2 (germline): MNHEY, SVGEGT. DNA of the CDR3: TGTGCCAGCAGACGATCAAGGAACACTGAAGCTTTCTTT. The encoded protein is CASRRSRNTEAFF.

In this sample, this clonotype turned up a few times. This chain connects TRBV20-1 to TRBJ2-3, with 9 bases that match TRBD1. Germline V lookup: CDR1 DFQATT, CDR2 SNEGSKA (reference sequence). With 2 bases clipped from V and 1 base from J, the junction kept 4 bases outside the gene matches. This CDR3 region has 15 residues. CDR3 DNA sequence: TGCAGTGCTAGACCTCGGACAGGGGGCACAGATACGCAGTATTTT. It encodes CSARPRTGGTDTQYF.

This rearrangement joins TRBV20-1 to TRBJ2-7; TRBD1 is a possible D gene (5 bases). Trimming pared 2 bases from V and 0 bases from J, leaving 11 bases between. From germline, CDR1 is DFQATT and CDR2 SNEGSKA (reference sequence). CDR3 size: 14 residues. The CDR3 is CSARSPGSSYEQYF. DNA for the CDR3: TGCAGTGCTAGATCGCCAGGGTCCTCCTACGAGCAGTACTTC.

This chain links TRBV4-1 with TRBJ2-1; 8 nucleotides agree with TRBD2. The V gene end was trimmed by 0 bases and the J gene end by 3 bases; junction bases not matched to a gene: 7. Per germline, CDR1 MGHRA and CDR2 YSYEKL. This CDR3 has 17 amino acids. CDR3 sequence (DNA): TGCGCCAGCAGCCAAGAAGTCGGGGGGGCCCTCTACAATGAGCAGTTCTTC. Its protein product is CASSQEVGGALYNEQFF.

This clonotype was counted many times. This sequence joins TRBV6-1 and TRBJ2-7, with D possibly TRBD1 on 6 matching bases. Trimming pared 3 bases from V and 3 bases from J, leaving 21 bases between. The CDR3 runs 17 residues. The V gene's germline CDR1 is MNHNS and CDR2 SASEGT. In DNA form, the CDR3 reads TGTGCCAGCAGTGAGGGTACAGGGATGACTCTCTACTACGAGCAGTACTTC. The encoded protein is CASSEGTGMTLYYEQYF.

This clonotype has only a few counts. This chain uses TRBV28 with TRBJ1-4, with TRBD1 matching 7 bases. Germline trimming cut 5 bases from V and 5 bases from J; bases unmatched to any gene: 11. The CDR3 covers 16 residues. The germline gives CDR1 MDHEN, CDR2 SYDVKM. The CDR3 spells CASSAPPGQTNEKLFF. CDR3 nucleotide sequence: TGTGCCAGCAGTGCCCCTCCGGGACAGACAAATGAAAAACTGTTTTTT.

The genes are TRBV5-6 and TRBJ2-5; TRBD1 matches at 10 bases. The CDR3 consists of 15 residues. CDR1 SGHDT and CDR2 YYEEEE come from the germline V gene. Trimming took 4 bases from V and 5 from J; bases not matched to a gene: 8. CDR3: CASSDSGTGDETQYF. CDR3 nucleotides: TGTGCCAGCAGCGATTCCGGGACAGGGGACGAGACCCAGTACTTC.

This clonotype was detected ten times or more. The chain employs TRBV6-2 or TRBV6-3 and TRBJ2-1; TRBD2 agrees at 8 bases. Germline values: CDR1 MNHEY, CDR2 SVGEGT. There are 16 residues in the CDR3. V shed 7 bases, J shed 3 bases, and the junction held 11 bases outside the gene matches. The CDR3 sequence is CASTSRGAGDYNEQFF. CDR3 bases: TGTGCCAGCACCTCGAGGGGAGCGGGGGACTACAATGAGCAGTTCTTC.